This TCR beta chain was observed in a study of cytomegalovirus exposure and HLA in healthy donors. Study observations and caveats: Segments of the TCR beta V type were, in most cases, productive about 90% or about 30% of the time in an earlier analysis.

Details on this clone: Its specificity is not known.

The PCR employed 60 Vbeta primers together with 13 Jbeta primers. Profiled with immunoSEQ multiplex PCR; TCRdb holds only in-frame clones, not every one. The data contain roughly 190,000 clones, about four fifths of them singletons. This CDR3 is 16 amino acids long. V gave up 1 base and J gave up 6 bases, with 16 bases separating them. CDR1 and CDR2 (germline): MNHNS, SASEGT. Sequenced sample: PBMCs. This receptor was identified in a female donor in good health and CMV-seronegative. The J gene is TRBJ1-5, the V gene TRBV6-1; possibly TRBD1 for D (6 bases). CDR3: CASSEVTGEGSQPQHF. The DNA of the CDR3 is TGTGCCAGCAGTGAAGTGACAGGAGAAGGCAGTCAGCCCCAGCATTTT.